Each of the 17 T cell receptor beta chains below was sequenced from the same sample in a study of T cells in localized non-small cell lung cancer. Sequencing was performed with immunoSEQ multiplex PCR; in TCRdb, only in-frame clones are kept and a portion is missing. The sample carries roughly 28,000 clones, roughly 90% recorded once. This specimen consisted of peripheral blood, obtained before any cancer treatment. These receptors were taken from a male donor older than 55 with stage I lung adenocarcinoma.

This sequence joins TRBV30 and TRBJ1-1; 8 positions agree with TRBD1. Trimming cost V 8 bases and J 4 bases; bases outside gene matches: 9. CDR3 length: 13 amino acids. In germline, CDR1 is GTSNPN, CDR2 SVGIG (reference sequence). The DNA for the CDR3 is TGTGCCGGTGACAGGGGCCGTGGCACTGAAGCTTTCTTT. This sequence encodes CAGDRGRGTEAFF.

The chain employs TRBV2 and TRBJ1-6, with TRBD1 identical over 9 bases. Germline V gives CDR1 SNHLY, CDR2 FYNNEI. The CDR3 is 15 amino acids. V lost 5 bases and J lost 5; bases outside the gene matches: 4. CDR3 loop: CASSLDRGNNSPLHF. As DNA, the CDR3 is TGTGCCAGCAGTTTAGACAGGGGGAATAATTCACCCCTCCACTTT.

The chain uses TRBV7-2 and TRBJ2-1, with D unclear. V was clipped by 1 base and J by 15 bases, with 19 bases between them. The length of the CDR3 is 14 residues. CDR1 and CDR2 from the germline V gene are SGHTA and FQGNSA. In DNA form, the CDR3 reads TGTGCCAGCAGCTTAGGTCCGTCGGCGCGGCTTATGTTCTTC. Its translation is CASSLGPSARLMFF. The full variable domain, completed using reference TRBV7-2 and TRBJ2-1, is GAGVSQSPSNKVTEKGKDVELRCDPISGHTALYWYRQSLGQGLEFLIYFQGNSAPDKSGLPSDRFSAERTGGSVSTLTIQRTQQEDSAVYLCASSLGPSARLMFFGPGTRLTVL.

V and J are TRBV29-1 and TRBJ2-1; perhaps TRBD1 as D (6 bases). Germline CDR1 SQVTM, CDR2 ANQGSEA. CDR3 size: 18 residues. Trimming stripped 6 bases from V and 12 bases from J, with 36 bases between. Here the CDR3 reads CSVSPGNPGTGGLGGQFF. As DNA, the CDR3 is TGCAGCGTCTCCCCCGGAAATCCCGGTACAGGCGGCTTAGGGGGGCAGTTCTTC.

The J gene is TRBJ2-7, the V gene TRBV5-1; D is possibly TRBD1 (5 bases). Germline V gene lookup returns CDR1 SGHRS and CDR2 YFSETQ. The germline V and J ends were trimmed by 0 bases and 5 bases, with 12 bases remaining between them. The CDR3 has 14 amino acids. CDR3 DNA: TGCGCCAGCAGCTTGGGACAGAGTCTTAACGAGCAGTACTTC. It is translated as CASSLGQSLNEQYF.

CDR3 sequence reads: CASSLTWRGQPQHF. CDR3 nucleotide sequence: TGTGCCAGCAGTTTAACCTGGCGGGGTCAGCCCCAGCATTTT. The rearrangement uses TRBV28 and TRBJ1-5; D is undetermined. CDR3 size: 14 residues. CDR1 is MDHEN, CDR2 SYDVKM, per germline. V lost 2 bases and J 6 bases, leaving 11 bases between the germline ends.

The rearrangement links TRBV6-6 to TRBJ1-1; 7 bases map to TRBD1. The CDR3 is 12 residues long. The J segment lost 4 bases and the V segment lost 7 bases, leaving 3 bases of the junction unmatched. Germline lookup yields CDR1 MNHNY and CDR2 SVGAGI (reference sequence). CDR3 sequence: CASTGGGTEAFF. CDR3 in DNA: TGTGCCAGCACAGGGGGTGGCACTGAAGCTTTCTTT.

V and J are TRBV7-8 and TRBJ1-2; 7 bases fit TRBD1. Germline loops: CDR1 SGHVS, CDR2 FQNEAQ. The CDR3 sequence is 14 residues long. With 4 bases clipped from V and 5 bases from J, the junction kept 7 bases outside the gene matches. The CDR3 protein is CASSSGQPLYGYTF. The CDR3 DNA sequence: TGTGCCAGCAGCTCGGGACAGCCCTTATATGGCTACACCTTC.

The chain carries TRBV18 and TRBJ1-1, with D tentatively TRBD1 (6 bases). This CDR3 comprises 13 residues. CDR1 and CDR2 from the germline V gene are KGHSH and LQKENI. Trimming left V 4 bases short and J 11 bases short, with 17 bases between. The CDR3 nucleotides are TGTGCCAGCTCACTCGGACAGAAGGAGAAGGCTTTCTTT. Translating gives CASSLGQKEKAFF.

V is TRBV6-5 and J is TRBJ1-2; D call uncertain. The V gene's germline CDR1 is MNHEY and CDR2 SVGAGI. CDR3 size: 14 residues. The V end was cut by 0 bases, the J end by 4 bases, with 9 bases between. CDR3 sequence (DNA): TGTGCCAGCAGTTACTCGTCCGTTGGCTATGGCTACACCTTC. This sequence encodes CASSYSSVGYGYTF.

The V gene is TRBV5-1, the J gene TRBJ1-2; D ambiguous. Germline V gene sequence: CDR1 SGHRS, CDR2 YFSETQ. V lost 1 base and J 4 bases, leaving 11 bases between the germline ends. The CDR3 is made up of 14 amino acids. CDR3 in DNA: TGCGCCAGCAGCTTGCAGGAGTTTGGCTATGGCTACACCTTC. Its translation is CASSLQEFGYGYTF.

This clone came up a few times. The rearrangement links TRBV20-1 to TRBJ1-4; D is unresolved. CDR3 length: 11 residues. Germline CDR1 and CDR2: DFQATT and SNEGSKA (reference sequence). V gave up 8 bases and J gave up 8 bases, with 12 bases separating them. The CDR3 bases are TGCAGTTCGAGGGTAGAAGAAAAACTGTTTTTT. It translates to CSSRVEEKLFF.

This sequence joins TRBV5-1 and TRBJ1-1; D is perhaps TRBD1 (5 bases). Trimming shortened V by 5 bases and J by 0 bases, and 14 bases separated the two germline ends. From germline, CDR1 is SGHRS and CDR2 YFSETQ. The CDR3 has 15 amino acids. CDR3 bases: TGCGCCAGCAGGCGGGACGGACAATTGAACACTGAAGCTTTCTTT. This encodes CASRRDGQLNTEAFF.

The chain has TRBV11-2 and TRBJ1-1; D possibly corresponds to TRBD1 (5 bases). The length of the CDR3 is 15 residues. V was trimmed by 3 bases and J by 3 bases, leaving 14 bases between them. CDR1 is SGHAT and CDR2 is FQNNGV in the germline V gene. CDR3 region: CASSFLAGGDTEAFF. In DNA form, the CDR3 reads TGTGCCAGCAGCTTTTTAGCGGGAGGGGACACTGAAGCTTTCTTT.

In regard to this clone: Relative to the germline gene, one junction end is altered; a read error may explain this. The chain couples TRBV19 to TRBJ2-7; D unclear. Germline CDR1 and CDR2: LNHDA and SQIVND (reference sequence). The CDR3 loop spans 13 amino acids. This CDR3 is CASSIGLSYEQYF. The DNA for the CDR3 is TGTGCCAGTAGCATAGGGCTCTCCTACGAGCAGTACTTC.

CDR3 nucleotide sequence: TGCGCCAGCAGCCAAGATCACGCAGGGGGCGGTCAGCCCCAGCATTTT. It codes for CASSQDHAGGGQPQHF. This chain joins TRBV4-3 and TRBJ1-5; TRBD1 matches at 8 bases. The CDR3 sequence is 16 residues long. J was trimmed by 6 bases and V by 0 bases; bases with no gene match: 7. Germline values: CDR1 LGHNA, CDR2 YSLEER.

The chain links TRBV4-3 to TRBJ2-3; D possibly matches TRBD1 or TRBD2 (6 bases each). Germline lookup yields CDR1 LGHNA and CDR2 YSLEER. Trimming removed 0 bases from V and 0 bases from J, with 13 bases in between. This CDR3 spans 17 amino acids. The CDR3 sequence: CASSQDRGGLSTDTQYF. CDR3 nucleotides: TGCGCCAGCAGCCAAGATCGTGGGGGGCTTAGCACAGATACGCAGTATTTT.